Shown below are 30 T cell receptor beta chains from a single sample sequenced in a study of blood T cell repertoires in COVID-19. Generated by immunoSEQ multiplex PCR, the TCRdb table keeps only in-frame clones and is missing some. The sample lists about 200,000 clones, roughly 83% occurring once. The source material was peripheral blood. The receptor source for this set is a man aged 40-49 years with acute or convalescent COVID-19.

Here the CDR3 DNA reads TGTGCCTGGAGTGGTGTCCTGGGCCAGCCCCAGCATTTT. The encoded protein is CAWSGVLGQPQHF. The chain has TRBV30 and TRBJ1-5, with D hard to call. The CDR3 totals 13 residues. Looked up from germline, CDR1 is GTSNPN and CDR2 is SVGIG (reference sequence). V gave up 1 base and J gave up 7 bases, with 11 bases separating them.

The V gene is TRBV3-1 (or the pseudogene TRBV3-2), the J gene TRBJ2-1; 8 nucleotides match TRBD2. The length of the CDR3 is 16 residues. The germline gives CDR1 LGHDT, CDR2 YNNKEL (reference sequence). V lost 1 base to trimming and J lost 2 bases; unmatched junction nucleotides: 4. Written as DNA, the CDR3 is TGTGCCAGCAGCCAAGGGGGTAGCGGGGCCTACAATGAGCAGTTCTTC. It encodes CASSQGGSGAYNEQFF.

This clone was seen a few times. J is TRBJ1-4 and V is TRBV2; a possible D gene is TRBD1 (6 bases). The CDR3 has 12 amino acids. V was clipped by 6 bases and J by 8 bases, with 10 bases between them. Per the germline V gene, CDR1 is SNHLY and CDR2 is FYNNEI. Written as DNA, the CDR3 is TGTGCCAGCAGGGATGGGGGCGAAAAACTGTTTTTT. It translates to CASRDGGEKLFF.

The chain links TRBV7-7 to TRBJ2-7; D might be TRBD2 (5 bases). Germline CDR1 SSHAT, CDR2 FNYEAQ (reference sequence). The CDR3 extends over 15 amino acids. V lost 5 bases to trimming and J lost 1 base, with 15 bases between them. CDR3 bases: TGTGCCAGCAGCCCCCTAGAGGGAGTTTCCTACGAGCAGTACTTC. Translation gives CASSPLEGVSYEQYF.

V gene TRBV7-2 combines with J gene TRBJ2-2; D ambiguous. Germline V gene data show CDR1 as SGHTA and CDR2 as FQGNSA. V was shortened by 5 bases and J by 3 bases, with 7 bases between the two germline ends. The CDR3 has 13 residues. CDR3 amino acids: CASSLDYTGELFF. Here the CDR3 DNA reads TGTGCCAGCAGCCTCGACTACACCGGGGAGCTGTTTTTT.

The CDR3 nucleotides read TGTGCCAGTAGAGGGGACAGAGAAAACACAGATACGCAGTATTTT. Its translation: CASRGDRENTDTQYF. This chain uses TRBV19 with TRBJ2-3, with 7 bases that match TRBD1. The germline V gene encodes CDR1 LNHDA and CDR2 SQIVND (reference sequence). CDR3 length: 15 amino acids. J lost 2 bases, V lost 6 bases, and 8 bases had no gene match. The variable domain in full, completed from reference TRBV19 and TRBJ2-3, reads DGGITQSPKYLFRKEGQNVTLSCEQNLNHDAMYWYRQDPGQGLRLIYYSQIVNDFQKGDIAEGYSVSREKKESFPLTVTSAQKNPTAFYLCASRGDRENTDTQYFGPGTRLTVL.

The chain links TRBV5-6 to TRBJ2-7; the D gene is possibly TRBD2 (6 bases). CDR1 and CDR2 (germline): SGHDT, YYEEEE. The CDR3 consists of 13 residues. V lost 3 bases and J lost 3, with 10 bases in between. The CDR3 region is CASSYGTGYEQYF. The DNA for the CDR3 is TGTGCCAGCAGCTACGGGACTGGCTACGAGCAGTACTTC.

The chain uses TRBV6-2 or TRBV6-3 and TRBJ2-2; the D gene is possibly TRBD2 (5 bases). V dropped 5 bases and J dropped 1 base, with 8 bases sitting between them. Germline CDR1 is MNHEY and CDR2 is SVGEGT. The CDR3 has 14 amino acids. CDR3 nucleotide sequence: TGTGCCAGCAGTGGCGGGCAGAACACCGGGGAGCTGTTTTTT. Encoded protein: CASSGGQNTGELFF.

The chain's CDR3 is CASTLGGEAFF. For the CDR3, the DNA is TGTGCCAGCACCCTGGGGGGTGAAGCTTTCTTT. The rearrangement links TRBV7-9 to TRBJ1-1, with a tentative D call TRBD1 (5 bases). CDR1 and CDR2 from the germline V gene are SEHNR and FQNEAQ (reference sequence). This CDR3 contains 11 residues. V lost 7 bases, J lost 7 bases, and 10 bases lay in between.

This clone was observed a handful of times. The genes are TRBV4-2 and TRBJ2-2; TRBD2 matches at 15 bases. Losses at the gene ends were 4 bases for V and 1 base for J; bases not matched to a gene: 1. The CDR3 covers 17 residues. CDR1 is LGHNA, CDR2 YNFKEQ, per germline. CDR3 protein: CASSLGLAGGNTGELFF. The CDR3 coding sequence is TGTGCCAGCAGCCTGGGACTAGCGGGAGGGAACACCGGGGAGCTGTTTTTT.

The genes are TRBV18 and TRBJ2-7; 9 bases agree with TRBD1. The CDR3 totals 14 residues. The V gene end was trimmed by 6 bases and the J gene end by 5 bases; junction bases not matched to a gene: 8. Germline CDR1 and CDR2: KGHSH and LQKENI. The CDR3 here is CASSPSTGGDEQYF. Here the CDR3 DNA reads TGTGCCAGCTCCCCCTCGACAGGGGGGGACGAGCAGTACTTC.

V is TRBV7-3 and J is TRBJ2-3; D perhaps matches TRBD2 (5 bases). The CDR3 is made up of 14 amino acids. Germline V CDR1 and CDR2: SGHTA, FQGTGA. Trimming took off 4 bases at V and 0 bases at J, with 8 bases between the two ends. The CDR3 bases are TGTGCCAGCAGCTATGGGAGCAGCACAGATACGCAGTATTTT. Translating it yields CASSYGSSTDTQYF.

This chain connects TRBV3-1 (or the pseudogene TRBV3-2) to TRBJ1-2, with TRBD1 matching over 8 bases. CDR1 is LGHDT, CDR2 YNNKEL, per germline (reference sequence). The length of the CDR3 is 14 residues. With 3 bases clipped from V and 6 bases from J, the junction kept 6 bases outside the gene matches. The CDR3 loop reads CASSQTGQGHGYTF. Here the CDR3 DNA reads TGTGCCAGCAGCCAGACAGGACAGGGTCATGGCTACACCTTC.

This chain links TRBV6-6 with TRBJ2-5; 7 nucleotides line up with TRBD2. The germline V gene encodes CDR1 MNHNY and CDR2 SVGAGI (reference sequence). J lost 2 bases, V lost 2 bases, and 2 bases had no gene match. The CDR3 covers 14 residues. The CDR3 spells CASSYGLGQETQYF. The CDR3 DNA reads TGTGCCAGCAGTTACGGACTAGGTCAAGAGACCCAGTACTTC.

The CDR3, as DNA: TGTGCCAGCAGCCGTTTCACTCGGGGTACAGATACGCAGTATTTT. Amino acid sequence: CASSRFTRGTDTQYF. The gene calls are TRBV7-9 and TRBJ2-3; the D gene is possibly TRBD2 (5 bases). The ends were cut back, 5 bases at V and 3 bases at J, with 15 bases in the middle. Germline V CDR1 and CDR2: SEHNR, FQNEAQ (reference sequence). There are 15 residues in the CDR3.

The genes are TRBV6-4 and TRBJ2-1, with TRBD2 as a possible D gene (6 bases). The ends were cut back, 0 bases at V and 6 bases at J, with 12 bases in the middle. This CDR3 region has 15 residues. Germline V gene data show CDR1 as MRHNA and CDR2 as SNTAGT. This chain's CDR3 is CASSDSWRGVNEQFF. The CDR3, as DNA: TGTGCCAGCAGTGACTCGTGGAGGGGAGTCAATGAGCAGTTCTTC.

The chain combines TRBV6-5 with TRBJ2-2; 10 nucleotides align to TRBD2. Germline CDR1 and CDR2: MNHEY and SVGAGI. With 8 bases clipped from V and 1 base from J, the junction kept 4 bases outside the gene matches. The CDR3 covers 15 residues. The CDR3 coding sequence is TGTGCCAGCGGTTGGACTAGCGGGAACACCGGGGAGCTGTTTTTT. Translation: CASGWTSGNTGELFF.

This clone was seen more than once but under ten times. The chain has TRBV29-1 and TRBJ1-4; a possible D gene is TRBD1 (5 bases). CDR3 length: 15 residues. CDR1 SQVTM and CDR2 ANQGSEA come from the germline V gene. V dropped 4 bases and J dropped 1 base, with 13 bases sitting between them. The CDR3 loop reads CSVARTGGTNEKLFF. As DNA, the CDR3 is TGCAGCGTTGCTAGGACCGGGGGAACTAATGAAAAACTGTTTTTT. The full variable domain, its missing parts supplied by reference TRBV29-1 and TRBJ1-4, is SAVISQKPSRDICQRGTSLTIQCQVDSQVTMMFWYRQQPGQSLTLIATANQGSEATYESGFVIDKFPISRPNLTFSTLTVSNMSPEDSSIYLCSVARTGGTNEKLFFGSGTQLSVL.

The CDR3 is CASSLGSQNTIYF. Here the CDR3 DNA reads TGTGCCAGCAGCCTAGGATCTCAAAACACCATATATTTT. This rearrangement joins TRBV5-8 to TRBJ1-3; no clear D gene. The CDR3 covers 13 residues. V lost 4 bases to trimming and J lost 6 bases, with 11 bases between them. CDR1 is SGHTS and CDR2 is YDEGEE in the germline V gene.

The CDR3 coding sequence is TGTGCCAGCAGCTCGGACGGGAGGTCCTCCTACGAGCAGTACTTC. It translates to CASSSDGRSSYEQYF. This chain uses TRBV11-1 with TRBJ2-7; 7 nucleotides line up with TRBD2. This CDR3 has 15 amino acids. Germline CDR1 and CDR2: SGHAT and FQDESV (reference sequence). J was trimmed by 0 bases and V by 4 bases; bases with no gene match: 6.

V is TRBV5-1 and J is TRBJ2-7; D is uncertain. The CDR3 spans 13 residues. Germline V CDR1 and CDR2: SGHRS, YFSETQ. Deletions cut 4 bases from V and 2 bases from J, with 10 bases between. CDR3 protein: CASSAAATYEQYF. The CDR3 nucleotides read TGCGCCAGCAGCGCGGCAGCAACCTACGAGCAGTACTTC.

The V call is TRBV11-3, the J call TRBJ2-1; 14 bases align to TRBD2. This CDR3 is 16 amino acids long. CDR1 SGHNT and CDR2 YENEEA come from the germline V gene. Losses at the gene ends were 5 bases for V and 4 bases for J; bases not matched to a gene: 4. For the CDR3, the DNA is TGTGCCAGCAGCGCCGGGACTAGCGGGAGATACAATGAGCAGTTCTTC. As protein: CASSAGTSGRYNEQFF.

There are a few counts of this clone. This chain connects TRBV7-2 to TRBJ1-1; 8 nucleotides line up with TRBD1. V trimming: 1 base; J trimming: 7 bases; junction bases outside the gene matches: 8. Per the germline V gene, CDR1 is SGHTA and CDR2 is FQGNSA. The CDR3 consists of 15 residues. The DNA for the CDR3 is TGTGCCAGCAGCTTAGAGGGACAGGTGGGAAATGAAGCTTTCTTT. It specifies CASSLEGQVGNEAFF.

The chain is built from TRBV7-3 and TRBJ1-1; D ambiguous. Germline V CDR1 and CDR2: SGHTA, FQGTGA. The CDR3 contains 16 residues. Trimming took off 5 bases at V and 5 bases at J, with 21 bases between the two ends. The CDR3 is CASSRNGGESSTEAFF. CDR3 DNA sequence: TGTGCCAGCAGCCGGAACGGCGGGGAGTCTAGTACTGAAGCTTTCTTT.

The CDR3 here is CASSPTANYEQYF. CDR3 nucleotides: TGTGCCAGCAGCCCGACAGCGAACTACGAGCAGTACTTC. The chain carries TRBV11-3 and TRBJ2-7, with D perhaps TRBD1 (5 bases). The CDR3 is 13 residues long. CDR1 and CDR2 (germline): SGHNT, YENEEA. Trimming removed 5 bases at V and 3 bases at J, with 11 bases between.

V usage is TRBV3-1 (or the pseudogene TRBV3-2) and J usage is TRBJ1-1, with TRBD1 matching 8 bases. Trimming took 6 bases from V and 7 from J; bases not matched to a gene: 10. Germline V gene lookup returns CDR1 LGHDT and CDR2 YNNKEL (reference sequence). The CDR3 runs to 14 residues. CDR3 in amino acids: CASRGPGQGSEAFF. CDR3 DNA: TGTGCCAGCAGGGGTCCCGGACAGGGAAGTGAAGCTTTCTTT.

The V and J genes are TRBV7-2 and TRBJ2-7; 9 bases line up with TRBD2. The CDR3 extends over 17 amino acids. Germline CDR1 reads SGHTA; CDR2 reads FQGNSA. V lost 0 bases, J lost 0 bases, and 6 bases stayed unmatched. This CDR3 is CASSLAPSGRSSYEQYF. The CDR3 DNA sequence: TGTGCCAGCAGCTTAGCGCCAAGCGGGAGGAGCTCCTACGAGCAGTACTTC.

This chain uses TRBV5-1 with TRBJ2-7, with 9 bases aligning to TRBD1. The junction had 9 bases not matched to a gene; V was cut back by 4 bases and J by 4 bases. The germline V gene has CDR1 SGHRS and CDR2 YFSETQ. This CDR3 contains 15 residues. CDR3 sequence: CASSPRDRAEYEQYF. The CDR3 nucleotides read TGCGCCAGCAGCCCCCGGGACAGGGCAGAATACGAGCAGTACTTC.

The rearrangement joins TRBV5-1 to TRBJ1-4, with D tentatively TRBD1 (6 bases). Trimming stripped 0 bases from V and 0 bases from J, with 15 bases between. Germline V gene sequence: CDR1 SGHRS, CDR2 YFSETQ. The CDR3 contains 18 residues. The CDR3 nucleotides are TGCGCCAGCAGCTTGGGAAGTCTGGGACAAGCAACTAATGAAAAACTGTTTTTT. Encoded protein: CASSLGSLGQATNEKLFF.

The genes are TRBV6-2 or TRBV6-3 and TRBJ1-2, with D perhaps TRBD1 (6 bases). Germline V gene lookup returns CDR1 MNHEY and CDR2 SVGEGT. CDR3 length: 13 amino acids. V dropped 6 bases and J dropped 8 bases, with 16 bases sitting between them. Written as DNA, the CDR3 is TGTGCCAGCAGCCTAACAGGGTTTGGAGGCTACACCTTC. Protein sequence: CASSLTGFGGYTF.